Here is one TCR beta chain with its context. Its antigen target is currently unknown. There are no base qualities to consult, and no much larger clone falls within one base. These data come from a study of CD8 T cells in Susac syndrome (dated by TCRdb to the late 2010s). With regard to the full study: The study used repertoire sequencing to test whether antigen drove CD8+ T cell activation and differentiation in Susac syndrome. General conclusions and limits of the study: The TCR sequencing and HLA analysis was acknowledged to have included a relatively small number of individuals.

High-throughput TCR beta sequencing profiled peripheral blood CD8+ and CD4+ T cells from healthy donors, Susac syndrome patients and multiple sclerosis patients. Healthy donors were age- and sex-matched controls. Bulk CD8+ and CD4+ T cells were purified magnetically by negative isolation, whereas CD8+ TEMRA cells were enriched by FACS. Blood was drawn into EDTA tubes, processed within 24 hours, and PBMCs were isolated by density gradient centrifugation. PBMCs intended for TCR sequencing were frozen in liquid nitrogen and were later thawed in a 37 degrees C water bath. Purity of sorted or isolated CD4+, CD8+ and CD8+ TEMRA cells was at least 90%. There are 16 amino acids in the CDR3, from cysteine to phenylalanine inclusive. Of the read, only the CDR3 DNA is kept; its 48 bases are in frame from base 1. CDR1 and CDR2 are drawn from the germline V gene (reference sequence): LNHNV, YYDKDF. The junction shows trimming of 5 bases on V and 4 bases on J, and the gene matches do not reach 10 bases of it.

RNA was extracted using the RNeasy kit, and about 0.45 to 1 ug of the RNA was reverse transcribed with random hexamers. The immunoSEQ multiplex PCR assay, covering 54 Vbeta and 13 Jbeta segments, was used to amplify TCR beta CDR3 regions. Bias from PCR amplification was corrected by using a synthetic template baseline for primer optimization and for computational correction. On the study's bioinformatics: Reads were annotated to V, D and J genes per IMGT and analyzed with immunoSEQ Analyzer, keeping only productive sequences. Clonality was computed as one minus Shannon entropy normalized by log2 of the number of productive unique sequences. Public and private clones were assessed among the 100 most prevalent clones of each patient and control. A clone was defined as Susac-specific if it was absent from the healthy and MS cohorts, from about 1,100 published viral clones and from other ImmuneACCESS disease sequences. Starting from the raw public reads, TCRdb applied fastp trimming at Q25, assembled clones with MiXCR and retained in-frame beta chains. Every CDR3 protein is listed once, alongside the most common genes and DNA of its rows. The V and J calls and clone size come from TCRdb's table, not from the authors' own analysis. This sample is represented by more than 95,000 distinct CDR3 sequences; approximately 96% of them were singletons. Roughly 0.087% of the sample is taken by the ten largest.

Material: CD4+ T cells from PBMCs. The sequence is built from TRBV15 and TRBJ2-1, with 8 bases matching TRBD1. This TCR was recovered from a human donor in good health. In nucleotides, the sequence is TGTGCCACCAGCTCAGAGCGCACAGGGGGATACAATGAGCAGTTCTTC. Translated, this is CATSSERTGGYNEQFF.